What follows is one T cell receptor beta chain and its context. These data come from a study of blood T cell repertoires in COVID-19. Germline V gene data show CDR1 as MDHEN and CDR2 as SYDVKM. The CDR3 contains 13 residues. The V segment lost 8 bases and the J segment 4 bases; nucleotides outside the gene matches: 5. Sequenced by immunoSEQ multiplex PCR; TCRdb stores in-frame clones only, minus some. The table has approximately 150,000 clones, around 78% seen once; the top ten hold about 1.8%. Sequencing was carried out using peripheral blood. The rearrangement joins TRBV28 to TRBJ1-5; 7 bases map to TRBD1. The receptor's source is an older woman with acute or convalescent COVID-19. CDR3 coding DNA: TGTGCCAGCTCAGGGACAGAAAATCAGCCCCAGCATTTT. It translates to CASSGTENQPQHF.